This TCR beta chain was profiled in a study of identical twins. A single record per CDR3 protein comes from TCRdb applying MiXCR to the 5' RACE reads. In the table there are roughly 720,000 distinct CDR3 sequences, 15% to 20% of which are singletons. CDR3 length: 14 residues. With 1 base removed from V and 7 bases from J, the gap between germline ends came to 11 bases. The germline V gene has CDR1 DFQATT and CDR2 SNEGSKA (reference sequence). General study findings and limits: In zero-insertion analyses, partial confounding could arise from invariant MAIT and iNKT cells.

In the case of this clonotype: Its antigen is as yet unknown.

The sample was also linked to a second study, of T cells expressing NK-cell markers. That study reports: Sorted CD3+CD56-NKG2C+, CD3+CD56+NKG2C+ and CD3+CD56+NKG2C- T cells supplied the TCR beta repertoires. Sorting was limited to alpha-beta TCR-expressing T cells with an anti-gamma-delta TCR antibody in several experiments. Several donors' CD3+CD56-NKG2C+ cells were dominated by the same clonotypes.

The source material was PBMCs. This receptor was identified in a woman between 18 and 30 years old in good health. The rearrangement uses TRBV20-1 and TRBJ1-6, with unresolved D. CDR3 DNA sequence: TGCAGTGCTAGAGGGAAAGCTGGGAATTCACCCCTCCACTTT. Its translation: CSARGKAGNSPLHF.